The next 11 T cell receptor beta chains were all read from a single sample in a study of human T cells and chemical hapten exposure. From the RACE reads, TCRdb called clonotypes with MiXCR, one entry per CDR3 protein. The sample holds about 70,000 distinct CDR3 sequences, approximately 11% seen once. Time point here: pre-sensitization, week 0. Treatment denoted: therapeutic diphenylcyclopropenone sensitization with weekly scalp DPC. The material sequenced was whole blood, taken in connection with sensitization to the hapten diphenylcyclopropenone (DPC). The source of these receptors is a woman between 45 and 60 years old with alopecia areata. Some clones in this sample may be carry-over from other donors' samples.

The rearrangement links TRBV18 to TRBJ2-5; TRBD2 is a possible D gene (6 bases). The CDR3 loop spans 13 amino acids. V dropped 8 bases and J dropped 1 base, with 11 bases sitting between them. Per the germline V gene, CDR1 is KGHSH and CDR2 is LQKENI. This CDR3 reads CASQPGLQETQYF. The CDR3 DNA follows: TGTGCCAGCCAGCCGGGACTCCAAGAGACCCAGTACTTC. Together with reference TRBV18 and TRBJ2-5, the CDR3 gives the full variable domain: NAGVMQNPRHLVRRRGQEARLRCSPMKGHSHVYWYRQLPEEGLKFMVYLQKENIIDESGMPKERFSAEFPKEGPSILRIQQVVRGDSAAYFCASQPGLQETQYFGPGTRLLVL.

This clonotype has ten or more counts. The chain links TRBV10-2 to TRBJ1-1; unclear D gene. Germline values: CDR1 WSHSY, CDR2 SAAADI. The V end was cut by 8 bases, the J end by 0 bases, with 13 bases between. CDR3 length equals 14 residues. CDR3 loop: CASLKGLMNTEAFF. The CDR3 region has the DNA TGCGCCAGCTTGAAAGGACTGATGAACACTGAAGCTTTCTTT.

This clonotype was seen a few times. The CDR3 sequence is CASSEYNSPWNEQFF. CDR3 DNA sequence: TGTGCCAGCAGTGAATATAACTCCCCCTGGAATGAGCAGTTCTTC. The V gene is TRBV25-1, the J gene TRBJ2-1; D gene uncertain. This CDR3 is 15 amino acids long. From germline, CDR1 is MGHDK and CDR2 SYGVNS. Trimming left V 0 bases short and J 7 bases short, with 13 bases between.

This clonotype was seen a single time. This may arise from a read error, as a much more abundant clone is one base away. Here the CDR3 reads CASGLRGVNTEAFF. The CDR3 coding sequence is TGTGCCAGCGGCTTACGGGGTGTGAACACTGAAGCTTTCTTT. The rearrangement joins TRBV11-3 to TRBJ1-1; D uncertain. Germline V gives CDR1 SGHNT, CDR2 YENEEA. This CDR3 spans 14 amino acids.

In this sample, this clonotype turned up a few times. V and J are TRBV18 and TRBJ2-1; 7 bases are shared with TRBD1. V shed 8 bases, J shed 3 bases, and the junction held 4 bases outside the gene matches. CDR1 KGHSH and CDR2 LQKENI come from the germline V gene. The CDR3 loop spans 13 amino acids. For the CDR3, the DNA is TGTGCCAGCACTCAGGGGGTCTACAATGAGCAGTTCTTC. It yields the protein CASTQGVYNEQFF.

The V call is TRBV21-1, the J call TRBJ2-3; the D call TRBD2 from the table was never checked on the DNA. TRBV21-1 is a pseudogene locus. This CDR3 spans 14 amino acids. CDR3 sequence: CASNGSLLTDTQYF. The CDR3 DNA is TGTGCCAGCAACGGGAGTCTACTCACAGATACGCAGTATTTT.

For the CDR3, the DNA is TGTGCCAGCGCCGAATACAATGAGCAGTTCTTC. It translates to CASAEYNEQFF. This chain connects TRBV27 to TRBJ2-1; no firm D call. Trimming shortened V by 8 bases and J by 4 bases, and 6 bases separated the two germline ends. This CDR3 has 11 residues. CDR1 and CDR2 from the germline V gene are MNHEY and SMNVEV (reference sequence).

This clonotype appeared a few times. The chain uses TRBV11-2 and TRBJ2-7, with D possibly being TRBD1 or TRBD2 (5 bases each). CDR1 SGHAT and CDR2 FQNNGV come from the germline V gene. This CDR3 is built from 15 residues. With 0 bases removed from V and 2 bases from J, the gap between germline ends came to 11 bases. The CDR3 DNA is TGTGCCAGCAGCTTAGATGGGACGGGCCCCTACGAGCAGTACTTC. It is translated as CASSLDGTGPYEQYF.

The chain recombines TRBV20-1 with TRBJ1-1, with D maybe TRBD1 (5 bases). Trimming pared 7 bases from V and 1 base from J, leaving 16 bases between. Germline V gene lookup returns CDR1 DFQATT and CDR2 SNEGSKA (reference sequence). The length of the CDR3 is 14 residues. CDR3 nucleotide sequence: TGCAGTGTGCGGGACCAAGGGAAGAACACTGAAGCTTTCTTT. This sequence encodes CSVRDQGKNTEAFF.

In its sample, this clonotype was seen a few times. CDR3 amino acids: CASSPKPGQPQETQYF. The CDR3 coding sequence is TGTGCCAGCAGTCCAAAACCGGGACAGCCTCAAGAGACCCAGTACTTC. The V call is TRBV28, the J call TRBJ2-5; TRBD1 matches at 7 bases. Trimming took 5 bases from V and 2 from J; bases not matched to a gene: 11. The CDR3 is 16 residues long. Per germline, CDR1 MDHEN and CDR2 SYDVKM.

This clonotype has a count of ten or more. This chain joins TRBV19 and TRBJ1-3, with D hard to call. Germline CDR1 and CDR2: LNHDA and SQIVND (reference sequence). This CDR3 contains 13 residues. The V end lost 5 bases, the J end lost 4 bases, and 9 bases lay between the germline ends. DNA of the CDR3: TGTGCCAGTAGTCCTGTTGGCGGAAACACCATATATTTT. It codes for CASSPVGGNTIYF.